In this sample, the clone carrying this TCR beta chain turned up a few times. Antigen specificity is unknown. Sequencing used immunoSEQ multiplex PCR; TCRdb keeps in-frame clones, though not all of them. The table includes roughly 13,000 clones, 70% to 85% detected once. The time point is: inflamed ileum from the surgical specimen. The data are from a study of T cell repertoires in ileal Crohn's disease. Looking at the study overall: Every patient was operated on for stricturing (about 60%) or penetrating (roughly 39%) complications. Thiopurines (under 12) or anti-TNF agents (18) were given postoperatively to about half. The M0 sample came from the inflamed ileal portion of the resected specimen.

Study results and caveats: Every patient over 26.8% clonality showed endoscopic recurrence.

Trimming stripped 3 bases from V and 10 bases from J, with 20 bases between. The CDR3 extends over 14 amino acids. Germline V lookup: CDR1 GTSNPN, CDR2 SVGIG (reference sequence). This sequence joins TRBV30 and TRBJ2-3; D is unclear. The material sequenced was ileal tissue. The receptor's source is an adult with Crohn's disease. CDR3 DNA sequence: TGTGCCTGGAGCAAGGGTGTTTCCCCCATGTCGCAGTATTTT. It yields the protein CAWSKGVSPMSQYF.